A single sample is the source of the 2 T cell receptor beta chains below, sequenced in a study of shared clonotypes between healthy human individuals. Assay: immunoSEQ multiplex PCR; the TCRdb copy retains only in-frame clones and omits some. The sample holds 300,000 to 350,000 clones, less than 75% seen once. Sequencing input: memory CD4+ T cells sorted from blood. The subset: CD45RA-negative fraction. All receptors derive from a man aged 25 to 40 in good health.

A few counts support this clone. The gene calls are TRBV11-2 and TRBJ2-5; 11 bases fit TRBD2. Germline trimming cut 0 bases from V and 2 bases from J; bases unmatched to any gene: 5. The CDR3 extends over 17 amino acids. Per the germline V gene, CDR1 is SGHAT and CDR2 is FQNNGV. Here the CDR3 reads CASSLDGGLAVQETQYF. The CDR3 bases are TGTGCCAGCAGCTTAGATGGGGGACTAGCGGTACAAGAGACCCAGTACTTC.

This clone was counted at least ten times. The rearrangement uses TRBV14 and TRBJ2-7; a weak D match, TRBD2 (5 bases). The germline V gene has CDR1 SGHDN and CDR2 FVKESK. The V end lost 0 bases, the J end lost 4 bases, and 10 bases lay between the germline ends. The CDR3 is 14 residues long. Here the CDR3 reads CASSQDPGRYEQYF. CDR3 DNA: TGTGCCAGCAGCCAAGATCCGGGAAGGTACGAGCAGTACTTC.